The 14 T cell receptor beta chains below come from one sample, sequenced in a study of vaccination and CD4 T cells after COVID-19. Described treatment: approximately nine-day PBMC culture with coronavirus spike peptide pools or control peptides (ViraFEST assay). The antigens of these receptors remain unknown. Cultured CD4+ T-cell DNA underwent Oncomine TCR Beta short-read sequencing. From the PCR reads, TCRdb called clonotypes with MiXCR, one entry per CDR3 protein. The table includes over 3,500 distinct CDR3 sequences, 21% detected once. Material: CD4+ T cells from blood, cultured in vitro, obtained after SARS-CoV-2 vaccination. These receptors were obtained from a human donor who had recovered from COVID-19.

The J gene is TRBJ1-6, the V gene TRBV2; D is undetermined. The length of the CDR3 is 13 residues. The germline V gene encodes CDR1 SNHLY and CDR2 FYNNEI. V lost 1 base and J lost 14, with 12 bases in between. CDR3 region: CASSEDRYVTLHF. The CDR3 region has the DNA TGTGCCAGCAGTGAAGATAGATACGTCACCCTCCACTTT. Combining the CDR3 with reference TRBV2 and TRBJ1-6 gives the whole variable domain EPEVTQTPSHQVTQMGQEVILRCVPISNHLYFYWYRQILGQKVEFLVSFYNNEISEKSEIFDDQFSVERPDGSNFTLKIRSTKLEDSAMYFCASSEDRYVTLHFGNGTRLTVT.

The chain links TRBV5-4 to TRBJ2-7; D is possibly TRBD1 (6 bases). CDR3 length equals 13 residues. V lost 3 bases, J lost 3 bases, and 10 bases lay in between. Germline values: CDR1 SGHNT, CDR2 YYREEE (reference sequence). The CDR3 region is CASSYGQSYEQYF. The CDR3 coding sequence is TGTGCCAGCAGCTACGGACAGAGCTACGAGCAGTACTTC.

The rearrangement links TRBV6-4 to TRBJ2-1; perhaps TRBD2 as D (5 bases). The germline V gene encodes CDR1 MRHNA and CDR2 SNTAGT. The CDR3 consists of 13 residues. Trimming removed 3 bases at V and 6 bases at J, with 9 bases between. CDR3 DNA: TGTGCCAGCAGTGAGGAACGGGGCAATGAGCAGTTCTTC. Residues: CASSEERGNEQFF.

This clonotype ranks as medium-sized (0.01 to 0.1%). The V and J genes are TRBV7-3 and TRBJ2-1; 12 nucleotides align to TRBD2. The germline CDR1 and CDR2 sequences are SGHTA and FQGTGA. The CDR3 contains 19 residues. Trimming removed 1 base from V and 2 bases from J; junction bases left unmatched: 9. Here the CDR3 DNA reads TGTGCCAGCAGCTTAAGTCGGACTAGCGGGGCGGCTACCTACAATGAGCAGTTCTTC. It yields the protein CASSLSRTSGAATYNEQFF.

The chain links TRBV4-3 to TRBJ2-1; the D call may be TRBD1 or TRBD2 (6 bases each). V dropped 3 bases and J dropped 4 bases, with 16 bases sitting between them. Germline V gene lookup returns CDR1 LGHNA and CDR2 YSLEER. This CDR3 contains 16 residues. CDR3 amino acids: CASSHSGQGLYNEQFF. Here the CDR3 DNA reads TGCGCCAGCAGCCACTCGGGACAAGGACTATACAATGAGCAGTTCTTC.

This clonotype turned up a few times. The chain uses TRBV6-5 and TRBJ1-1; TRBD1 might be the D (6 bases). Trimming shortened V by 2 bases and J by 11 bases, and 21 bases separated the two germline ends. Germline V gene data show CDR1 as MNHEY and CDR2 as SVGAGI. CDR3 size: 15 residues. The DNA of the CDR3 is TGTGCCAGCAGTTACCAAGCTGCCTACGGGACACCGGCTTTCTTT. Translating gives CASSYQAAYGTPAFF.

Only a few counts were recorded for this clonotype. This chain connects TRBV7-2 to TRBJ1-2; D uncertain. There are 17 residues in the CDR3. V was clipped by 1 base and J by 2 bases, with 17 bases between them. The germline gives CDR1 SGHTA, CDR2 FQGNSA. CDR3 sequence reads: CASSLGYFTEKNYGYTF. As DNA, the CDR3 is TGTGCCAGCAGCTTAGGATATTTCACGGAGAAGAACTATGGCTACACCTTC.

The table lists this clonotype with a few counts. V usage is TRBV29-1 and J usage is TRBJ2-7, with D possibly being TRBD1 (6 bases). Germline lookup yields CDR1 SQVTM and CDR2 ANQGSEA. V was clipped by 1 base and J by 6 bases, with 10 bases between them. This CDR3 has 12 residues. Here the CDR3 DNA reads TGCAGCGTTGAAGTGGACAGATCCGAGCAGTACTTC. Translating gives CSVEVDRSEQYF.

This clonotype was found a few times. The chain uses TRBV6-4 and TRBJ2-3; 11 bases fit TRBD2. V trimming: 3 bases; J trimming: 1 base; junction bases outside the gene matches: 0. This CDR3 region has 15 residues. The germline gives CDR1 MRHNA, CDR2 SNTAGT. The CDR3: CASSETSGGTDTQYF. The CDR3 DNA sequence: TGTGCCAGCAGTGAGACTAGCGGGGGCACAGATACGCAGTATTTT.

This clonotype is labeled medium-sized. The V gene is TRBV28, the J gene TRBJ2-7; possible D gene TRBD1, 5 bases. Germline V CDR1 and CDR2: MDHEN, SYDVKM. The CDR3 spans 11 residues. The germline V and J ends were trimmed by 3 bases and 12 bases, with 12 bases remaining between them. The CDR3 DNA reads as TGTGCCAGCAGTTTGTTGGGGCAAGGGTACTTC. It is translated as CASSLLGQGYF.

This clonotype was counted a few times. The rearrangement links TRBV6-1 to TRBJ2-3, with TRBD2 identical over 11 bases. CDR1 is MNHNS, CDR2 SASEGT, per germline. The CDR3 is 15 amino acids. V lost 6 bases, J lost 5 bases, and 7 bases stayed unmatched. This chain's CDR3 is CASRPGTSGGDTQYF. In nucleotides, the CDR3 is TGTGCCAGCAGACCCGGGACTAGCGGAGGAGATACGCAGTATTTT.

By share, this clonotype counts as medium-sized. The chain uses TRBV7-2 and TRBJ1-2; D is unclear. This CDR3 contains 14 residues. The V gene lost 1 base and the J gene lost 1 base, with 7 bases spanning the gap. Looked up from germline, CDR1 is SGHTA and CDR2 is FQGNSA. In DNA, the CDR3 is TGTGCCAGCAGCTTAGATTTCGGTAACTATGGCTACACCTTC. Amino acid sequence: CASSLDFGNYGYTF.

The chain couples TRBV19 to TRBJ2-3, with D maybe TRBD2 (6 bases). Trimming shortened V by 4 bases and J by 0 bases, and 14 bases separated the two germline ends. The CDR3 totals 16 residues. Germline CDR1 reads LNHDA; CDR2 reads SQIVND (reference sequence). The CDR3 DNA reads TGTGCCAGTAGTAACTGGTTAGCGGACAGCACAGATACGCAGTATTTT. It codes for CASSNWLADSTDTQYF.

Within the sample, this clonotype is medium-sized (0.01 to 0.1%). This chain joins TRBV15 and TRBJ2-6; D uncertain. The length of the CDR3 is 15 residues. V was shortened by 4 bases and J by 0 bases, with 7 bases between the two germline ends. Looked up from germline, CDR1 is LNHNV and CDR2 is YYDKDF (reference sequence). The CDR3 DNA sequence: TGTGCCACCAGCACGTACACCTCTGGGGCCAACGTCCTGACTTTC. Its translation is CATSTYTSGANVLTF.